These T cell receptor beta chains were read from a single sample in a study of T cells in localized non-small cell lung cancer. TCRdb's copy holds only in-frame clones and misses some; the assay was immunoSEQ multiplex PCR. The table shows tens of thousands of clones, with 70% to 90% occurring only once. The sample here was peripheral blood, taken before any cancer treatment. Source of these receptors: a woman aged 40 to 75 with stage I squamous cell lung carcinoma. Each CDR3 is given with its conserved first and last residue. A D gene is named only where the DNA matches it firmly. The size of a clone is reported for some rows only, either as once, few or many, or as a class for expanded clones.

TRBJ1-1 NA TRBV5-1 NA CASSLGKAAAFF TGCGCCAGCAGCTTGGGTAAGGCGGCAGCTTTCTTT
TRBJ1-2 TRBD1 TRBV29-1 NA CSVALDRIYGYTF TGCAGCGTTGCCCTGGACAGGATCTATGGCTACACCTTC
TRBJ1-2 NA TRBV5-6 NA CASDEQSYGYTF TGTGCCAGCGACGAACAGAGCTATGGCTACACCTTC
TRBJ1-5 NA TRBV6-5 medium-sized CASSYSRDQPQHF TGTGCCAGCAGTTACTCGAGGGATCAGCCCCAGCATTTT
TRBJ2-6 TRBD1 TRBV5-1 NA CASSLGQGSGANVLTF TGCGCCAGCAGCTTAGGACAGGGCTCTGGGGCCAACGTCCTGACTTTC
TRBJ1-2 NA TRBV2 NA CASYHSENYGYTF TGTGCCAGTTACCACAGCGAGAACTATGGCTACACCTTC
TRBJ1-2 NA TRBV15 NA CATSREGYGYTF TGTGCCACCAGCAGAGAAGGGTATGGCTACACCTTC
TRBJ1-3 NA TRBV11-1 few CASSLARRSSGNTIYF TGTGCCAGCAGCTTAGCGAGACGGTCCTCTGGAAACACCATATATTTT
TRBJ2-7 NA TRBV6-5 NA CASSSGRNEQYF TGTGCCAGCAGTTCAGGGCGAAACGAGCAGTACTTC
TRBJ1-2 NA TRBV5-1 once CASSLVGDGYTF TGCGCCAGCAGCTTGGTTGGGGATGGCTACACCTTC
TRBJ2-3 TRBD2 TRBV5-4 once CASKPGLAGGRDTQYF TGTGCCAGCAAACCGGGACTAGCGGGGGGAAGAGATACGCAGTATTTT
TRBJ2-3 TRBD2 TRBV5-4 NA CASSLASGADTQYF TGTGCCAGCAGCTTGGCTAGCGGGGCAGATACGCAGTATTTT
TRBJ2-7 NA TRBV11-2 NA CASSLDQGRTFNEQYF TGTGCCAGCAGCTTAGATCAGGGCAGGACCTTCAACGAGCAGTACTTC
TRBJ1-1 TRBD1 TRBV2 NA CASSGMGQGSTEAFF TGTGCCAGCAGTGGAATGGGACAGGGGAGCACTGAAGCTTTCTTT
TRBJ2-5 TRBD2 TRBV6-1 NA CASSAGTSGQETQYF TGTGCCAGCAGTGCCGGGACTAGCGGGCAAGAGACCCAGTACTTC
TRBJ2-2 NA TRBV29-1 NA CSVEETRQTGELFF TGCAGCGTTGAAGAGACCCGGCAGACCGGGGAGCTGTTTTTT
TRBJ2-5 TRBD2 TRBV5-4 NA CASSRLAGVAETQYF TGTGCCAGCAGCCGGCTAGCGGGGGTCGCGGAGACCCAGTACTTC
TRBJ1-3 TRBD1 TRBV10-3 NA CAIRGQGADGNTIYF TGTGCCATCAGGGGACAGGGGGCGGATGGAAACACCATATATTTT
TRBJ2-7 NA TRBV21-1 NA CASSKGGSGVYYEQYF TGTGCCAGCAGCAAAGGGGGGTCCGGGGTTTATTACGAGCAGTACTTC
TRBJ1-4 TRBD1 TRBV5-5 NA CASSQDRVGEKLFF TGTGCCAGCAGCCAGGACAGGGTTGGGGAAAAACTGTTTTTT
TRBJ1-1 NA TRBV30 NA CAWSWGTEAFF TGTGCCTGGTCTTGGGGCACTGAAGCTTTCTTT
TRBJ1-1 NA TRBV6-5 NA CASSFRVGRGAFF TGTGCCAGCAGTTTTAGGGTGGGGAGAGGAGCTTTCTTT
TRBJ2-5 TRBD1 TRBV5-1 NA CASSTQGAQGKTQYF TGCGCCAGCAGCACACAGGGGGCGCAGGGAAAGACCCAGTACTTC
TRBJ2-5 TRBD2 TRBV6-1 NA CASSEAGGRETQYF TGTGCCAGCAGTGAGGCGGGGGGGCGGGAGACCCAGTACTTC
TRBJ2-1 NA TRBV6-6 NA CASSSDIYNEQFF TGTGCCAGCAGTTCGGATATTTACAATGAGCAGTTCTTC
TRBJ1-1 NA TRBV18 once CASSPTDLLTAFF TGTGCCAGCTCACCAACTGACCTCTTGACAGCTTTCTTT
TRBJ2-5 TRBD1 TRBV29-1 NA CSVAETGPETQYF TGCAGCGTCGCCGAGACAGGGCCGGAGACCCAGTACTTC
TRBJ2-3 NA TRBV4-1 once CASSQEVVAGMDTQYF TGCGCCAGCAGCCAAGAAGTAGTTGCGGGGATGGATACGCAGTATTTT
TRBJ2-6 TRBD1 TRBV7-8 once CASSYRGLGANVLTF TGTGCCAGCAGCTACAGGGGGCTTGGGGCCAACGTCCTGACTTTC
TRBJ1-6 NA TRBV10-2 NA CASSANSPLHF TGCGCCAGCAGTGCTAATTCACCCCTCCACTTT
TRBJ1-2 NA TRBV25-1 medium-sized CASTLGEGYGYTF TGTGCCAGCACCCTTGGCGAGGGCTATGGCTACACCTTC
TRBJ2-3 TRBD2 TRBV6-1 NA CASSAQLAGGTDTQYF TGTGCCAGCAGTGCCCAACTAGCGGGGGGCACAGATACGCAGTATTTT
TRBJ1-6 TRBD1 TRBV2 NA CASSRQGANSPLHF TGTGCCAGCAGTCGCCAGGGGGCCAATTCACCCCTCCACTTT
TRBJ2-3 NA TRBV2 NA CASRGGRSFSTDTQYF TGTGCCAGTAGGGGGGGACGAAGCTTTAGCACAGATACGCAGTATTTT
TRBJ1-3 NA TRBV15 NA CATSRDLGSGNTIYF TGTGCCACCAGCAGAGATCTAGGCTCTGGAAACACCATATATTTT
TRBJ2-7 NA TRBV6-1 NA CASRDIQSPYEQYF TGTGCCAGCAGAGACATACAGAGCCCCTACGAGCAGTACTTC
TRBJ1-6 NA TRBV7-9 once CASSQLPYSPLHF TGTGCCAGCAGCCAATTACCTTATTCACCCCTCCACTTT
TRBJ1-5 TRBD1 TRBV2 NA CASRDRSGNQPQHF TGTGCCAGCAGGGACAGGAGCGGCAATCAGCCCCAGCATTTT
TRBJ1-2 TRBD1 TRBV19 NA CASSWRQGGYGYTF TGTGCCAGTAGTTGGAGACAGGGAGGCTATGGCTACACCTTC
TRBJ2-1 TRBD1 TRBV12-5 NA CASGFGTGANEQFF TGTGCTAGTGGTTTCGGGACAGGGGCGAATGAGCAGTTCTTC
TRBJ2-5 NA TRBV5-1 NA CASSLEGWGETQYF TGCGCCAGCAGCTTGGAAGGGTGGGGGGAGACCCAGTACTTC
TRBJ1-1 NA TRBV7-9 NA CASSRGTTEAFF TGTGCCAGCAGCCGTGGGACTACTGAAGCTTTCTTT
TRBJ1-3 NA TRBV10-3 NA CATWTDTGNTIYF TGTGCCACCTGGACAGACACTGGAAACACCATATATTTT
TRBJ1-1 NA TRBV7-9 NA CASSSETGNTEAFF TGTGCCAGCAGCTCCGAAACAGGGAACACTGAAGCTTTCTTT
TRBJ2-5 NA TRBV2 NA CASSDRVQETQYF TGTGCCAGCAGTGACAGGGTCCAAGAGACCCAGTACTTC
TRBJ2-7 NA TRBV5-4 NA CASSSDGYEQYF TGTGCCAGCAGCTCCGACGGCTACGAGCAGTACTTC
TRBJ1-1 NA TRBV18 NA CASSPPAGKNTEAFF TGTGCCAGCTCACCACCCGCAGGGAAGAACACTGAAGCTTTCTTT
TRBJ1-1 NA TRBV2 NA CASSPDIGAFF TGTGCCAGCAGCCCCGACATAGGAGCTTTCTTT
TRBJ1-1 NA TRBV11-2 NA CASSLDPIMNTEAFF TGTGCCAGCAGCTTAGACCCGATCATGAACACTGAAGCTTTCTTT
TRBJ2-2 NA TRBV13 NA CASSRRVSGELFF TGTGCCAGCAGCCGCAGGGTGTCCGGGGAGCTGTTTTTT
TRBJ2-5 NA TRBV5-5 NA CASSLDVGDAETQYF TGTGCCAGCAGCTTGGATGTTGGGGATGCGGAGACCCAGTACTTC